This TCR beta chain was obtained from a study of blood T cell repertoires in COVID-19 (dated by TCRdb to about 2020). Broadly, across the study: Samples from collaborators originated in the United States, Italy and Spain and spanned both the acute and convalescent phases of COVID-19. Samples came from the ongoing ImmuneRACE study (first 160 participants) plus 1,254 subjects from 6 global collaborators. The prospective study material was composed of cDNA or gDNA derived from T cells, B-cell-depleted T cells, or PBMCs. Where available, HLA class I and class II types were taken from metadata supplied by the sample provider and were not determined by assay-based typing. The repertoires were made available in a free public database intended to serve as a resource for research on the immune response to SARS-CoV-2. Deeply sampled blood TCRbeta repertoires from subjects exposed to, actively infected with, or recovered from COVID-19 were included in the dataset. Nearly every sample came with metadata listing a de-identified subject ID, COVID-19 status, age in years and sex.

The collaborating institutions used their own protocols to collect whole blood in K2EDTA tubes. For TCRbeta analysis, collaborators shipped samples in one of three forms: frozen whole blood, isolated PBMCs, or DNA extracted from either of those sample types. In the germline V gene, CDR1 corresponds to SGHRS and CDR2 to YFSETQ. The CDR3, cysteine through phenylalanine, is 19 amino acids long. Kept here is only the CDR3 DNA, which spans 57 bases and is read in frame from base 1. V is trimmed back by 1 base and J by 4 bases, and the junction contains 10 bases that no gene match accounts for. The immunoSEQ Assay, a bias-controlled multiplex PCR, was used to amplify TCRbeta CDR3 regions from genomic DNA. On the study's bioinformatics: Nucleated cell counts per sample were estimated from amplification of reference gene primers within the assay. Sequence reads were collapsed and filtered to measure the absolute abundance of every unique TCRbeta CDR3 rearrangement. Productive Simpson clonality was computed per sample as the square root of Simpson's diversity index over productive rearrangements. TCRdb obtained this table from immuneACCESS and retained in-frame rearrangements with V and J assigned. These tables miss some clones; where compared with another copy, unresolved V genes account for less than half of the shortfall, and the remainder is unexplained. V and J calls and clone size are given by that table; D and trimming were obtained from the DNA. This sample gives tens of thousands of clones in total; about 85% of them show up just once. The ten biggest clones cover about 4.2% of the sample.

The paper as a whole reports these results and caveats: The amount of clinical and demographic metadata varied by source and participant and was provided uncurated.

This clone was seen just once. The antigen it recognizes is unknown. Base qualities were left out, and no much larger clone turns up one base away. Source material: peripheral blood. Recombination linked TRBV5-1 to TRBJ2-2, with 13 bases in between that match TRBD2. This TCR came from a man in his 60s with acute or convalescent COVID-19. The CDR3 protein sequence reads: CASSLPKLAGGPSTGELFF. Read as DNA, the sequence is TGCGCCAGCAGCTTGCCCAAACTAGCGGGAGGGCCGAGCACCGGGGAGCTGTTTTTT.